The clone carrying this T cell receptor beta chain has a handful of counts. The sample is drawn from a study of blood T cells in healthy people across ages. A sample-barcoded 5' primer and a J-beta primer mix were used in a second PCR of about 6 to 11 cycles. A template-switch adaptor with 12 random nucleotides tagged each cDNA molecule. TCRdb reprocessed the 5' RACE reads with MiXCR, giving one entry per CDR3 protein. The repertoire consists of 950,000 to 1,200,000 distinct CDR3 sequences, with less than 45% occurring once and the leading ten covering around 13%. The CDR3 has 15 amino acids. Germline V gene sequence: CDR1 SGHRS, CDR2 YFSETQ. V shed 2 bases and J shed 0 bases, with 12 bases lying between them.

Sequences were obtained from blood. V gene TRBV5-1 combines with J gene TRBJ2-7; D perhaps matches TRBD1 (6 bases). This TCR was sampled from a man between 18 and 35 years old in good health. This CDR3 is CASSLLGGSSYEQYF. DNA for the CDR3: TGCGCCAGCAGCTTATTAGGGGGTTCCTCCTACGAGCAGTACTTC.